This T cell receptor (beta chain) derives from a study of cytomegalovirus exposure and HLA in healthy donors. Vbeta (60) and Jbeta (13) primers were used in the PCR. Clones were sequenced by immunoSEQ multiplex PCR, and TCRdb holds only the in-frame ones, with some missing. Of under 75,000 clones in the sample, around 70% were seen once. After removal of 4 bases from V and 7 bases from J, the junction contained 22 bases not matched to a gene. There are 19 residues in the CDR3. CDR1 is GTSNPN, CDR2 SVGIG, per germline (reference sequence). The J gene is TRBJ1-1, the V gene TRBV30; 12 nucleotides match TRBD1. The receptor's source is a human donor in good health. The sample comprised PBMCs. CDR3 coding DNA: TGTGCCTGGACTCCTTCACCGGGACAGGGGGCGGTCCGTCCCCGTGAAGCTTTCTTT. This codes for CAWTPSPGQGAVRPREAFF.